This T cell receptor (beta chain) is drawn from a study of blood T cell repertoires in COVID-19. At the level of the study: The study drew acute and convalescent COVID-19 samples from the United States, Italy and Spain.

The assay was immunoSEQ multiplex PCR, and TCRdb's table has in-frame clones only and misses some. The profile shows about 130,000 clones, approximately 83% of them singletons. Trimming removed 4 bases from V and 6 bases from J; junction bases left unmatched: 13. Germline V lookup: CDR1 SGHRS, CDR2 YFSETQ. The CDR3 runs to 15 residues. The receptor was isolated from a man aged 40-49 years with active or convalescent COVID-19. The sequencing sample was made of peripheral blood. This chain links TRBV5-1 with TRBJ2-7; 7 bases agree with TRBD1. CDR3 in amino acids: CASSQGQAFRVEQYF. The CDR3 coding sequence is TGCGCCAGCAGCCAAGGACAGGCTTTTCGGGTCGAGCAGTACTTC.